What follows are 10 T cell receptor beta chains derived from one specimen sequenced in a study of blood T cell repertoires in COVID-19. Clones were read by immunoSEQ multiplex PCR, and TCRdb kept only the in-frame ones, dropping some. The data contain about 140,000 clones, 84% of them singletons. The sample taken for sequencing was peripheral blood. These receptors all come from a man aged 25-45 years with COVID-19, enrolled during active disease.

The CDR3 region has the DNA TGTGCCAGCAGCCCGCTCCAGCCTGGGGAGTGGGGAAATCAGCCCCAGCATTTT. This translates into CASSPLQPGEWGNQPQHF. The chain has TRBV7-9 and TRBJ1-5, with no clear D. This CDR3 spans 18 amino acids. Looked up from germline, CDR1 is SEHNR and CDR2 is FQNEAQ (reference sequence). The V and J ends lost 5 bases and 4 bases respectively, with 24 bases between them.

The chain has TRBV27 and TRBJ2-5; 7 positions agree with TRBD1. The CDR3 runs 14 residues. Germline V gene sequence: CDR1 MNHEY, CDR2 SMNVEV (reference sequence). V dropped 4 bases and J dropped 0; count of bases not matched to a gene: 2. The CDR3 region is CASSSTGYQETQYF. CDR3 nucleotide sequence: TGTGCCAGCAGTTCGACAGGGTACCAAGAGACCCAGTACTTC.

This clone was observed a single time. One junction end does not reproduce the germline sequence, and a read error may be involved. This chain uses TRBV28 with TRBJ2-7; D is perhaps TRBD1 (5 bases). Germline CDR1 MDHEN, CDR2 SYDVKM. There are 11 residues in the CDR3. In nucleotides, the CDR3 is TGTGCCAGCAGTTTAGAAGGCAGGGCCCACTTC. Translation gives CASSLEGRAHF.

This clone has just one count. The chain has TRBV2 and TRBJ2-1; 10 nucleotides line up with TRBD2. The CDR3 is made up of 15 amino acids. V lost 2 bases, J lost 8 bases, and 6 bases stayed unmatched. From germline, CDR1 is SNHLY and CDR2 FYNNEI. This CDR3 reads CASSERGLARDEQFF. CDR3 sequence (DNA): TGTGCCAGCAGTGAAAGGGGACTAGCGAGAGATGAGCAGTTCTTC.

The CDR3 DNA is TGTGCCAGTAGCCTATCTAGCGGAATCTCCTACGAGCAGTACTTC. It is translated as CASSLSSGISYEQYF. The genes are TRBV19 and TRBJ2-7, with TRBD2 matching over 7 bases. With V trimmed by 6 bases and J by 0 bases, 8 bases remained unmatched. This CDR3 has 15 amino acids. Germline lookup yields CDR1 LNHDA and CDR2 SQIVND (reference sequence).

The chain links TRBV24-1 to TRBJ2-3; 11 bases map to TRBD1. Germline values: CDR1 KGHDR, CDR2 SFDVKD. The V segment lost 4 bases and the J segment 5 bases; nucleotides outside the gene matches: 7. The length of the CDR3 is 16 residues. CDR3 in amino acids: CATSDTIGTGGDTQYF. CDR3 bases: TGTGCCACCAGTGACACGATTGGGACAGGGGGAGATACGCAGTATTTT.

The table lists this clone with many counts. V usage is TRBV4-1 and J usage is TRBJ1-5; D remains ambiguous. There are 15 residues in the CDR3. Germline V gene sequence: CDR1 MGHRA, CDR2 YSYEKL. Trimming shortened V by 1 base and J by 0 bases, and 7 bases separated the two germline ends. The chain's CDR3 is CASSQGLYSNQPQHF. In DNA form, the CDR3 reads TGCGCCAGCAGCCAAGGACTGTATAGCAATCAGCCCCAGCATTTT.

V usage is TRBV7-9 and J usage is TRBJ1-2, with a weak D call TRBD1 (6 bases). The ends were cut back, 1 base at V and 6 bases at J, with 18 bases in the middle. This CDR3 has 16 residues. In germline, CDR1 is SEHNR, CDR2 FQNEAQ (reference sequence). The CDR3: CASSLGSGRYRDGYTF. The CDR3 nucleotides read TGTGCCAGCAGCTTAGGAAGTGGCAGGTACAGGGATGGCTACACCTTC.

The V call is TRBV6-1, the J call TRBJ2-1; D gene ambiguous. Trimming pared 1 base from V and 4 bases from J, leaving 8 bases between. Looked up from germline, CDR1 is MNHNS and CDR2 is SASEGT. CDR3 length: 14 residues. The chain's CDR3 is CASSEDPTYNEQFF. DNA for the CDR3: TGTGCCAGCAGTGAAGACCCCACTTACAATGAGCAGTTCTTC.

V and J are TRBV5-1 and TRBJ1-4; D is unresolved. Trimming cost V 1 base and J 10 bases, with 14 bases left between them. Germline lookup yields CDR1 SGHRS and CDR2 YFSETQ. CDR3 length equals 14 residues. The CDR3 sequence: CASSLNEGSGKLFF. The CDR3 coding sequence is TGCGCCAGCAGCTTGAATGAGGGATCCGGAAAACTGTTTTTT. Combining the CDR3 with reference TRBV5-1 and TRBJ1-4 gives the whole variable domain KAGVTQTPRYLIKTRGQQVTLSCSPISGHRSVSWYQQTPGQGLQFLFEYFSETQRNKGNFPGRFSGRQFSNSRSEMNVSTLELGDSALYLCASSLNEGSGKLFFGSGTQLSVL.